Sequencing of this TCR beta chain was carried out in a study of T cell responses to AZD1222 COVID-19 vaccine (dated by TCRdb to the early 2020s). About the study as a whole: A total of over 230 trial participants underwent TCR sequencing, of whom under 220 had received two doses of AZD1222 and about 25 had received two doses of the MenACWY control vaccine. Trial participants were enrolled by age into subgroups of 18-55, 56-69 and 70-plus years, and around 150, 28 and 57 TCR-sequenced participants, respectively, were included in these subgroups. Study-wide findings and limitations: Most participants were white British and females outnumbered males, and the authors suggested that clonal diversity may have been underestimated. Reportedly, close to half of the unique spike-specific TCRs recognized epitopes lying outside the regions that are mutated in the B.1.351 and B.1.1.7 variants. After two AZD1222 doses, spike-specific TCR breadth and depth were significantly higher than at day 0 and than in MenACWY recipients. Only six AZD1222 recipients were SARS-CoV-2 seropositive at baseline, limiting conclusions about previously exposed vaccinees. Because no day 14 peak-response samples were available, repertoires were characterized only after the peak T cell response. In the small 56-69-year group, the increase in depth fell short of significance, most likely because of low power. CD4 TCRs associated with the vaccine covered the entire spike protein, and the dominant responses were in regions 160-218 and 743-854.

The time point label on this specimen signifies: baseline before first vaccination. According to the study, the label for this sample's treatment or condition signals: meningococcal conjugate vaccine given as trial control. Vaccinee samples came from UK trials COV001 and COV002, including a single-blind randomized controlled phase 2/3 trial of AZD1222 (ChAdOx1 nCoV-19) in healthy adults. For TCRbeta chain sequencing, PBMC samples were collected from trial participants at day 0 and at day 28 after the second dose. The CDR3 regions of human TCRbeta chains were subjected to immunosequencing. The original pipeline was this. TCRs in the repertoires were compared against a reference library of SARS-CoV-2-specific TCRs that had been generated with the MIRA antigen-specificity platform. Breadth was defined as the fraction of unique TCRs that were SARS-CoV-2-associated. Depth was defined as the fraction of total T cells that were SARS-CoV-2-associated. Using the MIRA data, every spike-specific TCR was mapped to the spike region that the TCR reacted to and assigned to either a CD4 or a CD8 class. Log10-transformed breadth and depth values were compared by one-way ANOVA with Sidak's multiple comparisons tests. Not all clones reach the TCRdb copy of this immuneACCESS table, which keeps in-frame sequences only. Checked studies attribute under half of the gap to unresolved V genes and leave the rest unexplained. V, J and clone size were drawn from that table, and D and trimming were deduced from the DNA. The sample table lists nearly 90,000 clones, almost 90% of them with a count of one. Together, the top ten hold 10% to 13% of the sample.

Reading the germline V gene (reference sequence) gives CDR1 MNHEY and CDR2 SMNVEV. V and J are truncated by 8 bases and 0 bases respectively, leaving an intervening sequence of 19 bases. From its cysteine to its phenylalanine, the CDR3 spans 16 amino acids. Just the 48-base CDR3 DNA is kept, in frame starting at base 1. Concerning this clone itself: What this receptor recognizes is not known. Per-nucleotide qualities are absent, and no much larger clonotype sits a single base away.

This receptor was identified in an adult in good health. The receptor chain draws on TRBV27 and TRBJ1-1, and the D gene may be TRBD1, 5 bases matching. The specimen was peripheral blood, collected on day 0 of MenACWY control vaccination. The CDR3 corresponds to CASPGHLGNMNTEAFF. The nucleotide sequence reads TGTGCCAGCCCTGGACATCTTGGGAACATGAACACTGAAGCTTTCTTT.